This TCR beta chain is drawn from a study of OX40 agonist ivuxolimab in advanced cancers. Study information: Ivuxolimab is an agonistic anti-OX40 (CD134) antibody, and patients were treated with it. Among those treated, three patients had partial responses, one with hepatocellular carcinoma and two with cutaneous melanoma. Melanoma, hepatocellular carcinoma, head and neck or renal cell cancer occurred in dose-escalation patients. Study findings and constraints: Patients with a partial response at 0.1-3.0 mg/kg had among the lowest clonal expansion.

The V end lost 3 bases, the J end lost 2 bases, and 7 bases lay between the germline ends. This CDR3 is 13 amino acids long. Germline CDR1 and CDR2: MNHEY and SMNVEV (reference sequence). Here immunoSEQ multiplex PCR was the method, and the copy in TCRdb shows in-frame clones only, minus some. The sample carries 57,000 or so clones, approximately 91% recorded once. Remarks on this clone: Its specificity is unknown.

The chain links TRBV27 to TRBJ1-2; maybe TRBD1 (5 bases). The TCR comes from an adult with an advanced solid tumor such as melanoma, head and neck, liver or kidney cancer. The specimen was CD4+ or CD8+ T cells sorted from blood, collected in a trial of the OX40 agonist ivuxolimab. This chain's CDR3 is CASSLAGNYGYTF. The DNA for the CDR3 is TGTGCCAGCAGTTTGGCAGGGAACTATGGCTACACCTTC.